A single sample is the source of the 17 T cell receptor beta chains below, sequenced in a study of brain T cells in children with intractable seizures. Time point described: blood from clinic visit 5 months post-surgery; TSC patient then seizure free. Measured with immunoSEQ multiplex PCR; TCRdb has only the in-frame clones, and not every one. The sample yields under 400,000 clones, about 94% seen once. The sequencing used peripheral blood, collected 4 to 5 months after surgery. All receptors come from a boy in the first two years of life with tuberous sclerosis and intractable seizures.

The V call is TRBV6-1, the J call TRBJ1-2; D unclear. V lost 3 bases, J lost 4 bases, and 9 bases lay in between. Germline V CDR1 and CDR2: MNHNS, SASEGT. The CDR3 contains 13 residues. CDR3 DNA: TGTGCCAGCAGTGAGAACAGCCTCTATGGCTACACCTTC. Protein: CASSENSLYGYTF.

V gene TRBV3-1 (or the pseudogene TRBV3-2) combines with J gene TRBJ2-2; D is undetermined. The CDR3 is 10 residues long. Per germline, CDR1 LGHDT and CDR2 YNNKEL (reference sequence). V was trimmed by 5 bases and J by 7 bases, leaving 2 bases between them. The CDR3 sequence: CASSGGELFF. The CDR3 bases are TGTGCCAGCAGCGGCGGGGAGCTGTTTTTT.

This sequence joins TRBV2 and TRBJ1-2, with unresolved D. The CDR3 loop spans 13 amino acids. With 6 bases removed from V and 4 bases from J, the gap between germline ends came to 12 bases. Looked up from germline, CDR1 is SNHLY and CDR2 is FYNNEI. CDR3 sequence: CASRGSPGYGYTF. CDR3 DNA sequence: TGTGCCAGCAGGGGCTCGCCTGGCTATGGCTACACCTTC.

The chain employs TRBV5-5 and TRBJ2-7, with TRBD2 identical over 7 bases. The CDR3 contains 14 residues. The V segment lost 0 bases and the J segment 2 bases; nucleotides outside the gene matches: 2. CDR1 is SGHKS, CDR2 YYEKEE, per germline (reference sequence). This chain's CDR3 is CASSLEAGPYEQYF. The CDR3 DNA follows: TGTGCCAGCAGCTTGGAAGCGGGACCCTACGAGCAGTACTTC. The complete variable domain, with remaining parts taken from reference TRBV5-5 and TRBJ2-7, reads DAGVTQSPTHLIKTRGQQVTLRCSPISGHKSVSWYQQVLGQGPQFIFQYYEKEERGRGNFPDRFSARQFPNYSSELNVNALLLGDSALYLCASSLEAGPYEQYFGPGTRLTVT.

The chain is built from TRBV7-9 and TRBJ2-7, with D uncertain. Germline lookup yields CDR1 SEHNR and CDR2 FQNEAQ (reference sequence). The CDR3 is made up of 14 amino acids. V shed 1 base and J shed 5 bases, with 12 bases lying between them. In DNA, the CDR3 is TGTGCCAGCAGCTTAGATGGGTTCGTGAACGAGCAGTACTTC. It codes for CASSLDGFVNEQYF.

This rearrangement joins TRBV5-8 to TRBJ1-1; D is unclear. V gave up 4 bases and J gave up 1 base, with 20 bases separating them. CDR3 length equals 17 residues. Germline assignment: CDR1 SGHTS and CDR2 YDEGEE. DNA for the CDR3: TGTGCCAGCAGCCCGGCGATCAAGCTCTTAGAGAACACTGAAGCTTTCTTT. It codes for CASSPAIKLLENTEAFF.

The genes are TRBV18 and TRBJ2-6; D call uncertain. Germline loops: CDR1 KGHSH, CDR2 LQKENI. The CDR3 is 17 amino acids. Trimming removed 3 bases at V and 0 bases at J, with 12 bases between. The CDR3 DNA sequence: TGTGCCAGCTCACCCCCCTCCAAGGACTCTGGGGCCAACGTCCTGACTTTC. It yields the protein CASSPPSKDSGANVLTF.

The chain is built from TRBV13 and TRBJ2-7; TRBD1 agrees at 9 bases. With 5 bases clipped from V and 5 bases from J, the junction kept 10 bases outside the gene matches. The CDR3 length is 15 residues. The germline CDR1 and CDR2 sequences are PRHDT and FYEKMQ (reference sequence). CDR3 in amino acids: CASSRPRTGADEQYF. For the CDR3, the DNA is TGTGCCAGCAGCCGACCGCGGACAGGGGCGGACGAGCAGTACTTC.

The V call is TRBV14, the J call TRBJ1-1; D is perhaps TRBD1 (5 bases). Germline V lookup: CDR1 SGHDN, CDR2 FVKESK. This CDR3 spans 16 amino acids. The V gene lost 1 base and the J gene lost 4 bases, with 16 bases spanning the gap. The CDR3 loop reads CASSQAFGGAGTEAFF. CDR3 in DNA: TGTGCCAGCAGCCAAGCTTTTGGAGGGGCGGGCACTGAAGCTTTCTTT.

V usage is TRBV30 and J usage is TRBJ1-1; D gene uncertain. The ends were cut back, 3 bases at V and 1 base at J, with 9 bases in the middle. CDR1 GTSNPN and CDR2 SVGIG come from the germline V gene (reference sequence). The CDR3 sequence is 13 residues long. DNA of the CDR3: TGTGCCTGGAGAGGGTTGGGGAACACTGAAGCTTTCTTT. Its protein product is CAWRGLGNTEAFF.

V and J are TRBV4-1 and TRBJ2-5; a weak D match, TRBD1 (5 bases). The CDR3 has 16 residues. Germline CDR1 and CDR2: MGHRA and YSYEKL. Trimming stripped 3 bases from V and 1 base from J, with 15 bases between. CDR3 sequence reads: CASSHLVGQGQETQYF. The CDR3 nucleotides are TGCGCCAGCAGCCATTTAGTCGGGCAGGGCCAAGAGACCCAGTACTTC.

The V call is TRBV13, the J call TRBJ2-2, with 8 bases matching TRBD2. The germline V gene has CDR1 PRHDT and CDR2 FYEKMQ (reference sequence). J gave up 7 bases and V 5 bases, and 6 bases lay outside the gene matches. The CDR3 has 14 residues. CDR3 in amino acids: CASSHGGDGGELFF. The CDR3 DNA reads as TGTGCCAGCAGCCACGGGGGGGACGGCGGGGAGCTGTTTTTT.

V gene TRBV3-1 (or the pseudogene TRBV3-2) combines with J gene TRBJ1-2; 9 bases map to TRBD1. Germline V CDR1 and CDR2: LGHDT, YNNKEL (reference sequence). The CDR3 is 15 amino acids. The V segment lost 4 bases and the J segment 7 bases; nucleotides outside the gene matches: 10. The CDR3 coding sequence is TGTGCCAGCAGCCCTGGGACAGGGATTTCGCGTGGCTACACCTTC. Translated: CASSPGTGISRGYTF.

J is TRBJ2-7 and V is TRBV7-2, with TRBD1 matching over 7 bases. This CDR3 region has 15 residues. Germline-derived CDR1 and CDR2 are SGHTA and FQGNSA. V was pared by 4 bases and J by 1 base, with 7 bases of the junction left unmatched. Written as DNA, the CDR3 is TGTGCCAGCAGCTCAAGGGACAGCTCTTCCTACGAGCAGTACTTC. Encoded protein: CASSSRDSSSYEQYF.

The rearrangement links TRBV4-1 to TRBJ2-1; D is undetermined. Germline loops: CDR1 MGHRA, CDR2 YSYEKL. The length of the CDR3 is 13 residues. V was pared by 0 bases and J by 5 bases, with 5 bases between. The CDR3 region is CASSQELDNEQFF. CDR3 bases: TGCGCCAGCAGCCAAGAGCTGGACAATGAGCAGTTCTTC.

The chain carries TRBV2 and TRBJ2-7; 7 positions match TRBD1. Per the germline V gene, CDR1 is SNHLY and CDR2 is FYNNEI. This CDR3 contains 14 residues. The junction had 4 bases not matched to a gene; V was cut back by 4 bases and J by 1 base. CDR3 region: CASSVATGSYEQYF. The CDR3 DNA reads as TGTGCCAGCAGTGTCGCGACAGGGTCCTACGAGCAGTACTTC.

The chain combines TRBV19 with TRBJ1-2; D perhaps matches TRBD1 (6 bases). Trimming cost V 10 bases and J 2 bases, with 11 bases left between them. The CDR3 runs 12 residues. Per the germline V gene, CDR1 is LNHDA and CDR2 is SQIVND (reference sequence). CDR3: CATEGQNYGYTF. The DNA for the CDR3 is TGTGCCACCGAGGGACAAAACTATGGCTACACCTTC.